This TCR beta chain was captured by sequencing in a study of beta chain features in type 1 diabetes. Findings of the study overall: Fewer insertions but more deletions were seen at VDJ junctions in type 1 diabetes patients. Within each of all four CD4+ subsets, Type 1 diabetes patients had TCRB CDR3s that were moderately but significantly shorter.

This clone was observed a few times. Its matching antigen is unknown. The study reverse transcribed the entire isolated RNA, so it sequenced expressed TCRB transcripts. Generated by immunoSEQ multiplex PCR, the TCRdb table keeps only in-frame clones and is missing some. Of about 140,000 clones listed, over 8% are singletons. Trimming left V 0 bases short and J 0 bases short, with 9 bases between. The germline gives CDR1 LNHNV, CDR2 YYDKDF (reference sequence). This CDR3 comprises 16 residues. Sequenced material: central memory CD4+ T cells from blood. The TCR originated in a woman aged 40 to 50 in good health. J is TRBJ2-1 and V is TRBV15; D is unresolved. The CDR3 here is CATSRDIESSYNEQFF. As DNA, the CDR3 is TGTGCCACCAGCAGAGATATAGAGAGCTCCTACAATGAGCAGTTCTTC.